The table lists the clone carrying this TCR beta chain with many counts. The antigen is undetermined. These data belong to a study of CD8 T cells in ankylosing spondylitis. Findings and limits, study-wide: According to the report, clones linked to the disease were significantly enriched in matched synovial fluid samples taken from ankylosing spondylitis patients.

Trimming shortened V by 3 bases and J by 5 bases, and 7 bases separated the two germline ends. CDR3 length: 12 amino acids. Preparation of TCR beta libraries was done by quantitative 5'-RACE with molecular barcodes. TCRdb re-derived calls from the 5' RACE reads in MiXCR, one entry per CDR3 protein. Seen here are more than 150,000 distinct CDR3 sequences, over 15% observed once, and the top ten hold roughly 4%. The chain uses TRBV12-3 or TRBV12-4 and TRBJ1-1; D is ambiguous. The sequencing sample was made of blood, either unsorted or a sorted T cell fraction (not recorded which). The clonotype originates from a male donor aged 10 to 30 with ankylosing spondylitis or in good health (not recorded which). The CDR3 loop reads CASSFGPTEAFF. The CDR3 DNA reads TGTGCCAGCAGTTTCGGACCGACTGAAGCTTTCTTT.